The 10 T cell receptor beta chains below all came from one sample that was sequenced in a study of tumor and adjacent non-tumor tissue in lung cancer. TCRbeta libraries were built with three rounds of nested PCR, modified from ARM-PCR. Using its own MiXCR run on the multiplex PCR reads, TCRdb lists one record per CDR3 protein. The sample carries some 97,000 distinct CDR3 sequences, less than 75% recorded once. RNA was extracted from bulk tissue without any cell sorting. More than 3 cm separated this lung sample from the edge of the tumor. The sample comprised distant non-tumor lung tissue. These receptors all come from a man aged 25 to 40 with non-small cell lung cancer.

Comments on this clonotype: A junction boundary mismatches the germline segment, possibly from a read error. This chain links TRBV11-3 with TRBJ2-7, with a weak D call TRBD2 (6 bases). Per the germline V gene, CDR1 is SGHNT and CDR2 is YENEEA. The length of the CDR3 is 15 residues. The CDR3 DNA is TGTACCAGCAGCTTAAAGACCGGGAGCTCCTGCGAGCAGTACTTC. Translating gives CTSSLKTGSSCEQYF.

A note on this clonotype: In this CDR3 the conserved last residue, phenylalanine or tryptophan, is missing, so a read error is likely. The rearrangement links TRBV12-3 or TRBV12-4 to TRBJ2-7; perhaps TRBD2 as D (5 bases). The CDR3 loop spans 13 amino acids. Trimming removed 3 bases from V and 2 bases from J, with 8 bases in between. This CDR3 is CASSLMEAYEQYY. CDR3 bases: TGTGCCAGCAGTTTGATGGAGGCCTACGAGCAGTACTAC.

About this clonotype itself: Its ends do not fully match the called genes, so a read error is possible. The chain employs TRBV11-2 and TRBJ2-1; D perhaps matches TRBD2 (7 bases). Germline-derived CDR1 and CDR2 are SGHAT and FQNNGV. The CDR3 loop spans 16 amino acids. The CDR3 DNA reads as TGTGCCAGCGGCTTAGCGCGGGGGCAGACCTACAATGAGCAATTCTTC. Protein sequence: CASGLARGQTYNEQFF.

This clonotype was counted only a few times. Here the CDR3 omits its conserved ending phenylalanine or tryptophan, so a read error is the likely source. The CDR3 DNA follows: TGCAGTGCTCCCCGGGGGGGGGTCTACACAGATACGCAGTATTTA. It is translated as CSAPRGGVYTDTQYL. The chain recombines TRBV20-1 with TRBJ2-3; 8 bases align to TRBD2. The CDR3 length is 15 residues. Per germline, CDR1 DFQATT and CDR2 SNEGSKA (reference sequence). The V segment lost 5 bases and the J segment 2 bases; nucleotides outside the gene matches: 9.

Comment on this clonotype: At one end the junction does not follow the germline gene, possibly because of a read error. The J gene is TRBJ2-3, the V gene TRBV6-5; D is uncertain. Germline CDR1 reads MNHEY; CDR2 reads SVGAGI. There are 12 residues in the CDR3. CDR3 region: CAGSYSLDTLYF. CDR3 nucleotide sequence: TGTGCCGGCAGTTACTCGCTCGATACGCTGTATTTT.

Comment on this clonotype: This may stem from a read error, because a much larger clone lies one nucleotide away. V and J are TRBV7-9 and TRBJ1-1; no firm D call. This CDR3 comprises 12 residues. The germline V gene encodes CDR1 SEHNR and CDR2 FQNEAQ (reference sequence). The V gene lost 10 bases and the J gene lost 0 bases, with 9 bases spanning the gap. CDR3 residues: CANTEVNTEAFF. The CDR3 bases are TGTGCCAACACAGAGGTGAACACTGAAGCTTTCTTT.

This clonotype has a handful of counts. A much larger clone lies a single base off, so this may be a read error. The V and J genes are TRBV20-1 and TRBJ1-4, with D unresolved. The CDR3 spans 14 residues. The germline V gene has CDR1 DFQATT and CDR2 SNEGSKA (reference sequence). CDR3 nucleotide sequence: TGCAGTGCTAGCGAGACGAGGAGGCGTGAAAAACTGGTTTTT. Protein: CSASETRRREKLVF.

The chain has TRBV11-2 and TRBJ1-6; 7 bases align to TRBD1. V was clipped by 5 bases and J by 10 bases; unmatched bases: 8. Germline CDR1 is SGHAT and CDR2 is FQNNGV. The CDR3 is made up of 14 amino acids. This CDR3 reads CASSLDRPGSPLHF. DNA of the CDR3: TGTGCCAGCAGCCTGGACAGGCCAGGGTCACCCCTCCACTTT.

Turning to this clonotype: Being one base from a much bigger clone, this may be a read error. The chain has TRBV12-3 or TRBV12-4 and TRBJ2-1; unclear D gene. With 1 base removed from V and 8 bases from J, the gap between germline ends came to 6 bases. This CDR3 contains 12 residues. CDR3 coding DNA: TGTGCCAGCAGTTTAGACTCTCATGAGCAGTTCTTC. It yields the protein CASSLDSHEQFF.

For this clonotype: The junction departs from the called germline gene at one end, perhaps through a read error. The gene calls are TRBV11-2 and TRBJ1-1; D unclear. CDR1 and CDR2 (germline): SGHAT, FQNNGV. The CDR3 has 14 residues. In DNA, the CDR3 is TGTGCCAGCAACTTAGGGTCCGGAGCCACTGAAGCCTTCTTT. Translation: CASNLGSGATEAFF.